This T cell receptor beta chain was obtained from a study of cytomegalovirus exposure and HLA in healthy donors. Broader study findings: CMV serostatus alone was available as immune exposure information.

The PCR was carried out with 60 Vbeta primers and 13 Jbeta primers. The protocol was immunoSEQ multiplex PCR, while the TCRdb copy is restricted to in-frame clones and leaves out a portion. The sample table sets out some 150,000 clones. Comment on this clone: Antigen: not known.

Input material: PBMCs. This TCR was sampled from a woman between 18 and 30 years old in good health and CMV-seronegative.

In DNA form, the CDR3 reads TGTGCCAGCAGCCCAGGGACAGGTTTCAGTGCCTACGAGCAGTACTTC. Amino acid sequence: CASSPGTGFSAYEQYF. The chain is built from TRBV7-8 and TRBJ2-7; 8 bases are shared with TRBD1. V lost 5 bases and J lost 2; bases outside the gene matches: 11. Per the germline V gene, CDR1 is SGHVS and CDR2 is FQNEAQ. The CDR3 consists of 16 residues.